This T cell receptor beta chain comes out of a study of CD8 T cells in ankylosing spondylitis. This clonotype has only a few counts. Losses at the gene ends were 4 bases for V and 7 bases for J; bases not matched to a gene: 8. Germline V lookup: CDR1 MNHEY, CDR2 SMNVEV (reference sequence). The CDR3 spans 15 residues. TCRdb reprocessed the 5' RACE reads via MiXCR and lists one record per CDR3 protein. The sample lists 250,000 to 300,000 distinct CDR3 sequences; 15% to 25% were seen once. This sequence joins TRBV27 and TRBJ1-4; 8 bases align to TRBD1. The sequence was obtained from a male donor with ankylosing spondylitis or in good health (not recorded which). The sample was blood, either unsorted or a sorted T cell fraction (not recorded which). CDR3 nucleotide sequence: TGTGCCAGCAGTTCCCGGACAGGGTTGGTTGAAAAACTGTTTTTT. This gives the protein CASSSRTGLVEKLFF.